These T cell receptor beta chains were read from a single sample in a study of T cell responses to AZD1222 COVID-19 vaccine. Only in-frame clones appear in the TCRdb table, and some are missing; sequencing was by immunoSEQ multiplex PCR. The sample lists over 90,000 clones; over 70% were seen once. Sequenced material: peripheral blood, taken on day 0 of AZD1222 vaccination. Receptor source: an adult in good health. Both conserved end residues are trimmed from each CDR3.

J gene	V gene	CDR3 protein
TRBJ2-3	TRBV18	ASSPLSYYTDTQY
TRBJ1-2	TRBV6-5	ASRKTGGDGYT
TRBJ2-7	TRBV7-9	ASSGVGPYEQY
TRBJ2-4	TRBV28	ASSLSGIAKNIQY
TRBJ1-6	TRBV10-3	AISESQTPLH
TRBJ1-2	TRBV9	ASSVSGTAYGYT
TRBJ2-1	TRBV5-4	ASISGGLYNEQF
TRBJ2-7	TRBV10-3	AISIGHEQY
TRBJ2-5	TRBV24-1	ATSDGTSGSFQETQY
TRBJ2-3	TRBV6-2/TRBV6-3	ASSLRLASDTQY
TRBJ1-4	TRBV5-1	ASSLVGEKLF
TRBJ1-1	TRBV30	ASDRENTEAF
TRBJ1-1	TRBV19	ASSEQGGSEAF
TRBJ2-7	TRBV27	ASSSVSADFYEQY
TRBJ1-2	TRBV11-2	ASSLTGENYGYT
TRBJ1-4	TRBV30	AWSARLFSIATNEKLF
TRBJ2-2	TRBV5-4	ASSSGRTNTGELF
TRBJ2-1	TRBV9	ASSGGTSGESYNEQF
TRBJ2-3	TRBV2	ASSGMGLVGTDTQY
TRBJ1-1	TRBV6-5	ASTPPGQGGTEAF
TRBJ1-2	TRBV7-8	ASSLGAGQGLRSGYT
TRBJ2-3	TRBV4-1	ASSPSVGNTDTQY
TRBJ2-2	TRBV7-8	ASSPHEGSLTGELF
TRBJ2-1	TRBV19	ACSFLATSSYNEQF
TRBJ1-1	TRBV7-2	ASSQTGSGTEAF
TRBJ1-2	TRBV18	ASSPPGQDYGYT
TRBJ1-2	TRBV5-1	ASSWGGAEGGYT
TRBJ2-7	TRBV10-3	AISARDREFTQY
TRBJ2-5	TRBV7-2	ASSRQTGKETQY
TRBJ2-6	TRBV11-2	ASSFPLT
TRBJ2-5	TRBV7-7	ASSPGGSGGQETQY
TRBJ1-4	TRBV29-1	SVARNEKLF
TRBJ1-2	TRBV4-3	ASSQSYGFLYGYT
TRBJ2-7	TRBV29-1	SVEAPAEDSYEQY
TRBJ1-3	TRBV9	ASSPGLREHTIY
TRBJ2-2	TRBV3-1/TRBV3-2	ASSLGTAQLNTGELF
TRBJ2-7	TRBV7-2	ASNPQAGSSYEQY
TRBJ2-5	TRBV5-6	ASQDYQETQY
TRBJ2-7	TRBV20-1	SASSGSSYEQY
TRBJ2-3	TRBV6-4	ASSDGTSGTDTQY
TRBJ2-2	TRBV7-2	ASSSTGGGASNTGELF
TRBJ1-1	TRBV7-2	ASSQGTAAF
TRBJ1-1	TRBV20-1	SASISEAF
TRBJ1-4	TRBV18	ASSPRGLQGAGEKLF
TRBJ2-7	TRBV19	ASSSRLADSYEQY
TRBJ1-2	TRBV10-1	ASSGTGKGYT
TRBJ1-1	TRBV28	ASRSVGDTEAF
TRBJ1-1	TRBV3-1/TRBV3-2	ASSLRGTEAF
TRBJ2-2	TRBV12-5	ASGLAPGDRVNTGELF
TRBJ2-7	TRBV2	ASSAEIRSYEQY
TRBJ1-5	TRBV28	ASSPGQAPYSNQPQH
TRBJ2-1	TRBV5-1	ASSVIPRPGVDEQF
TRBJ1-6	TRBV11-2	ASSRQASSYNSPLH
TRBJ1-1	TRBV5-1	ASSFTGLNTEAF
TRBJ1-1	TRBV3-1/TRBV3-2	ASSRQGITEAF